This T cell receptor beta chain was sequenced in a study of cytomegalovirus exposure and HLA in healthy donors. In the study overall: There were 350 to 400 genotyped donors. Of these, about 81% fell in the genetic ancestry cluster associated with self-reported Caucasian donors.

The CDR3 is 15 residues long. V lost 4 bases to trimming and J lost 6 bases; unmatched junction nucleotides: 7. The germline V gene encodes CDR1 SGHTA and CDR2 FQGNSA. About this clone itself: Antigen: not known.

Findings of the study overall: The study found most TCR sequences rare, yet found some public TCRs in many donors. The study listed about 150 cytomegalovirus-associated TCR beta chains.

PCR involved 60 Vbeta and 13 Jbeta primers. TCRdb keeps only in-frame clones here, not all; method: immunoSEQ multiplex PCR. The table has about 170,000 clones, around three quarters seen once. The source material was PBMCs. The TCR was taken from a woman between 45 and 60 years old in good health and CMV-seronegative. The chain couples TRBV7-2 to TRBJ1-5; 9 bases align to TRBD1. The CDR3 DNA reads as TGTGCCAGCAGCTCTTCCGGGACAGGGATTCAGCCCCAGCATTTT. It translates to CASSSSGTGIQPQHF.